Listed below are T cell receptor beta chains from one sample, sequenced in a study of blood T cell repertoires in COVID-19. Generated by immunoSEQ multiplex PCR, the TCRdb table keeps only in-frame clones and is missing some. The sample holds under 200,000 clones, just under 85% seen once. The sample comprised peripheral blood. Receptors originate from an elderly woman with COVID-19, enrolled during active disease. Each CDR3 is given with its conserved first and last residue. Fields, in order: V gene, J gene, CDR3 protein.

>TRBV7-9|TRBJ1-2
CASSVDSSYGYTF
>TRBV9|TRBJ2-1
CASSGSGGALYNEQFF
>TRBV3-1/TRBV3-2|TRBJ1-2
CASSQTGAAGGYTF
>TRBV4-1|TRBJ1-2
CASSWGRGGRDYGYTF
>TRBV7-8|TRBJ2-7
CASSLGTSSYEQYF
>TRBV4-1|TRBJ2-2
CASSRGGGRGTGELFF
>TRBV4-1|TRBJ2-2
CASSQDLGTRGTGELFF
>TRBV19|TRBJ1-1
CASRPGEPSNTEAFF
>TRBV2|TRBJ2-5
CASSVGGALETQYF
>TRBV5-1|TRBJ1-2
CASSLEDRGRGYTF
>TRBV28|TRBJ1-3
CASSLTGSSGNTIYF
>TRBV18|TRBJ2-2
CASSPLLAGGTGELFF
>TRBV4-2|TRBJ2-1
CASSQVAGSSYNEQFF
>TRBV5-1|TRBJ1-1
CASSLGVRQGGNTEAFF
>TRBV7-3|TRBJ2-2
CASSLGGGYTEELFF
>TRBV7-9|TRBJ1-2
CASNQQGMSGYTF
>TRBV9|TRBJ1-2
CATRVGGGYGYTF
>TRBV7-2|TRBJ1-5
CASSPTGPLSNQPQHF
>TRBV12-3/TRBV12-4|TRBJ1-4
CASRHGVNEKLFF
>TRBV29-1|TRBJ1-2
CSVVLGQGVRGYTF
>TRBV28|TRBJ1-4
CASSLATYGLVGEKLFF
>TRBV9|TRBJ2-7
CASSSRGTGARAGNSYEQYF
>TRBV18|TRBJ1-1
CASSPGTGGIF
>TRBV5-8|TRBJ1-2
CASSLVGGRGSYGYTF
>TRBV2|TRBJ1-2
CASSGGGYGYTF
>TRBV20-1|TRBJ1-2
CSASPPGQGAYSYGYTF
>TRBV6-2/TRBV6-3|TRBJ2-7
CASSPPTSGSPDEQYF
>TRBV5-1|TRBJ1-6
CASSVGQGGTYNSPLHF
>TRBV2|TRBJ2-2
CASSGDFLNTGELFF
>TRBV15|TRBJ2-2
CATSRDNTGTGELFF
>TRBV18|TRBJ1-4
CASSRGQGEKLFF
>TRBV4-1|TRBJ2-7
CASSQAGTASYELYF
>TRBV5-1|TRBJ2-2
CASSLGPRQGGTGELFF
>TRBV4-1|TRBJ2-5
CASSQEPPGGSLGETQYF
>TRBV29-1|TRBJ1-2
CSVSEAHYGYTF
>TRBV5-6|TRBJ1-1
CASSHPTAMNTEAFF
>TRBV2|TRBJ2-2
CASSLTGFTNTGELFF
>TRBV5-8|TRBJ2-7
CASSLQGADSYEQYF
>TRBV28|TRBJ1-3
CASIQGNSGNTIYF
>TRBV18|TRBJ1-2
CATSPGEGYGYTF
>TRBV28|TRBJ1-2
CASSPQGQLNWGYTF
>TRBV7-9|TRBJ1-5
CASSKDRLSNQPQHF
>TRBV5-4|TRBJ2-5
CASSPGQEQETQYF
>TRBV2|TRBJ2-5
CASSEGALQETQYF
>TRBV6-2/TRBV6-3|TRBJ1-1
CASSARGQAPEAFF
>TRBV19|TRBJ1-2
CASSMGHYGYTF
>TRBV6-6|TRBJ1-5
CASSYLQGDNQPQHF
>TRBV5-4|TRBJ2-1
CASSLGGGRNEQFF
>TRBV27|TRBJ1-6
CASSLEGPTLSLHF
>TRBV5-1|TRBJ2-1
CASSSETGQAYNEQFF
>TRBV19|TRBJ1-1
CASSGGKNTEAFF
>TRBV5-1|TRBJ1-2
CASSFGDRQGYTF
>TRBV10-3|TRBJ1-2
CAIPLGDGYTF
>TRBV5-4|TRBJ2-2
CASSPQMAGELFF
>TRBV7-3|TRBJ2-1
CASSLNPGGGNEQFF
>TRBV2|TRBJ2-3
CASSQLAGGRDTQYF